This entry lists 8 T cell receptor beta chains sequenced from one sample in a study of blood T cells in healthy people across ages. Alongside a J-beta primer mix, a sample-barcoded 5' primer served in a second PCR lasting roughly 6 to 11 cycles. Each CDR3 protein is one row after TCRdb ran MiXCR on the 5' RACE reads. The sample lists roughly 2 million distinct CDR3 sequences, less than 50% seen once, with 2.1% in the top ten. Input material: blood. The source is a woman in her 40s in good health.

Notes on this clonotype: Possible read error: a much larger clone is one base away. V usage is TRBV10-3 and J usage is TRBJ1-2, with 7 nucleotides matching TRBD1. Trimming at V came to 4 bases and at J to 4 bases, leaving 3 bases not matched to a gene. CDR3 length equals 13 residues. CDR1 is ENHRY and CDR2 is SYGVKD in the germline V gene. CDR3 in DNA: TGTGCCATCAGTGCCGGGACAGCCTATGGCTACACCTTC. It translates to CAISAGTAYGYTF.

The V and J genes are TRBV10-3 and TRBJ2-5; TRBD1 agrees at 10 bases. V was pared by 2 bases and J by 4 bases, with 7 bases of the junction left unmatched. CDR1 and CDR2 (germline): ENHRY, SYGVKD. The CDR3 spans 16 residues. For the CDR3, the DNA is TGTGCCATCAGTGAGCCGCCCGGACAGGGGGGAGAGACCCAGTACTTC. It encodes CAISEPPGQGGETQYF.

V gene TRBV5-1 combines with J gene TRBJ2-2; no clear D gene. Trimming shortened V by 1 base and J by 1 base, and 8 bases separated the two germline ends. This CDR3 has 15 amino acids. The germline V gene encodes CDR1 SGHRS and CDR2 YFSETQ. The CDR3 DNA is TGCGCCAGCAGCTTGACCGGCGGGAACACCGGGGAGCTGTTTTTT. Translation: CASSLTGGNTGELFF.

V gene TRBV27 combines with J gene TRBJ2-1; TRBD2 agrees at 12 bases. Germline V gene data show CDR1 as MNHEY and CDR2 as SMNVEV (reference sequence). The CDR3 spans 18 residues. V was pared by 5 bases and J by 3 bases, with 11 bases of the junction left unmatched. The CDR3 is CASSLLAGGTIVYNEQFF. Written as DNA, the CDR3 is TGTGCCAGCAGTCTCCTAGCGGGGGGGACTATTGTCTACAATGAGCAGTTCTTC.

This CDR3 is CASSEVANYNSPLHF. Written as DNA, the CDR3 is TGTGCCAGCAGTGAAGTCGCTAACTATAATTCACCCCTCCACTTT. V is TRBV6-1 and J is TRBJ1-6; no definite D call. V gave up 1 base and J gave up 3 bases, with 7 bases separating them. Germline assignment: CDR1 MNHNS and CDR2 SASEGT. The CDR3 totals 15 residues.

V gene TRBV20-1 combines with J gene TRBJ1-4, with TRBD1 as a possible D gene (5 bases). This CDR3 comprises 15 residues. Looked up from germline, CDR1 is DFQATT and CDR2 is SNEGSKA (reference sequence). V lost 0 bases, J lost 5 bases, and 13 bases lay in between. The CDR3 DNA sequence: TGCAGTGCTAGAGATAGTGGGGACCGGAATGAAAAACTGTTTTTT. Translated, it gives CSARDSGDRNEKLFF.

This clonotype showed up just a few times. CDR3 in DNA: TGTGCCATCAGTGAGATGACGGGGTGGTCAGATACGCAGTATTTT. It codes for CAISEMTGWSDTQYF. J is TRBJ2-3 and V is TRBV10-3, with D perhaps TRBD2 (5 bases). The CDR3 consists of 15 residues. V lost 2 bases and J lost 4, with 13 bases in between. From germline, CDR1 is ENHRY and CDR2 SYGVKD.

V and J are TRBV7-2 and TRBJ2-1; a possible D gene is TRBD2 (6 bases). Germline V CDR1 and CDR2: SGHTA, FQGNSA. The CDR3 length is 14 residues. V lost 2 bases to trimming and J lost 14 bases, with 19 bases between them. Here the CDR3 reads CASSLKRTGTDKFF. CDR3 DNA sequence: TGTGCCAGCAGCTTAAAGCGGACCGGGACTGACAAGTTCTTC.